The 24 T cell receptor beta chains below come from one sample, sequenced in a study of response to subunit inactivated influenza vaccine. TCRdb recomputed calls from the RT-PCR reads with MiXCR, one row per CDR3 protein. The data contain around 190,000 distinct CDR3 sequences, approximately 8.7% of them singletons. Sequencing used non-naive T cells sorted from PBMCs, obtained on the day of vaccination. Receptors originate from a middle-aged man who received an inactivated influenza vaccine.

The V and J genes are TRBV20-1 and TRBJ2-1; possibly TRBD2 for D (5 bases). The germline CDR1 and CDR2 sequences are DFQATT and SNEGSKA (reference sequence). The CDR3 is 13 amino acids. Trimming took 0 bases from V and 8 from J, leaving 11 bases between them. The CDR3 region is CSAREATSDEQFF. The CDR3 DNA follows: TGCAGTGCTAGAGAGGCTACTAGTGATGAGCAGTTCTTC.

This clonotype was recorded at least ten times. The chain couples TRBV10-2 to TRBJ2-7; 8 bases match TRBD1. The CDR3 is made up of 14 amino acids. Germline-derived CDR1 and CDR2 are WSHSY and SAAADI. Trimming removed 5 bases from V and 5 bases from J; junction bases left unmatched: 8. The CDR3 loop reads CASSITGGRDEQYF. In nucleotides, the CDR3 is TGCGCCAGCAGTATAACAGGGGGTAGGGACGAGCAGTACTTC.

This chain uses TRBV20-1 with TRBJ2-7; tentative D call: TRBD1 (7 bases). The V end lost 6 bases, the J end lost 0 bases, and 18 bases lay between the germline ends. The germline V gene encodes CDR1 DFQATT and CDR2 SNEGSKA (reference sequence). CDR3 length: 15 amino acids. CDR3 in DNA: TGCAGTGCCCCCCCCGAGCAGGGGGGCTCCTACGAGCAGTACTTC. The encoded protein is CSAPPEQGGSYEQYF.

The chain has TRBV7-2 and TRBJ2-5, with D perhaps assigned TRBD1 or TRBD2 (5 bases each). Trimming stripped 3 bases from V and 4 bases from J, with 18 bases between. CDR3 length equals 16 residues. Germline CDR1 and CDR2: SGHTA and FQGNSA. In nucleotides, the CDR3 is TGTGCCAGCAGCTTCACCCCCCCCGGGGCGGGAGAGACCCAGTACTTC. Translation: CASSFTPPGAGETQYF.

This clonotype was counted between two and nine times. The rearrangement joins TRBV30 to TRBJ2-2; no clear D. The germline V gene has CDR1 GTSNPN and CDR2 SVGIG (reference sequence). Trimming shortened V by 3 bases and J by 6 bases, and 8 bases separated the two germline ends. The CDR3 loop spans 12 amino acids. This CDR3 reads CAWRWGSGELFF. The CDR3 nucleotides read TGTGCCTGGAGGTGGGGTTCCGGGGAGCTGTTTTTT.

The chain combines TRBV4-3 with TRBJ2-2; 11 nucleotides agree with TRBD2. The CDR3 has 19 amino acids. After removal of 4 bases from V and 3 bases from J, the junction contained 13 bases not matched to a gene. Germline V gives CDR1 LGHNA, CDR2 YSLEER. CDR3 DNA sequence: TGCGCCAGCAGCCCCAGCACTAGCGGGAGAATTGGGGACACCGGGGAGCTGTTTTTT. Residues: CASSPSTSGRIGDTGELFF.

This clonotype was found a few times. The rearrangement links TRBV10-3 to TRBJ2-3; TRBD1 aligns across 7 bases. Germline-derived CDR1 and CDR2 are ENHRY and SYGVKD. The J segment lost 3 bases and the V segment lost 2 bases, leaving 5 bases of the junction unmatched. This CDR3 is 15 amino acids long. The DNA of the CDR3 is TGTGCCATCAGTGAGAACGGACAGGTAACAGATACGCAGTATTTT. Translation: CAISENGQVTDTQYF.

The chain has TRBV2 and TRBJ2-1, with a possible D match to TRBD1 (6 bases). The CDR3 has 15 amino acids. The ends were cut back, 3 bases at V and 6 bases at J, with 15 bases in the middle. CDR1 SNHLY and CDR2 FYNNEI come from the germline V gene. CDR3 nucleotide sequence: TGTGCCAGCAGTGACCAGGGGTCCTCGGGCAATGAGCAGTTCTTC. Protein: CASSDQGSSGNEQFF.

This clonotype was counted only a few times. This chain links TRBV29-1 with TRBJ2-3; 10 nucleotides match TRBD2. There are 12 residues in the CDR3. Germline trimming cut 8 bases from V and 4 bases from J; bases unmatched to any gene: 3. Germline CDR1 and CDR2: SQVTM and ANQGSEA. CDR3 sequence: CSQREGSDTQYF. CDR3 bases: TGCAGCCAGCGGGAGGGGTCAGATACGCAGTATTTT.

This clonotype occurred a few times. The rearrangement links TRBV3-1 to TRBJ2-7; 11 nucleotides match TRBD2. Germline CDR1 and CDR2: LGHDT and YNNKEL (reference sequence). The V and J ends lost 5 bases and 4 bases, in that order; junction bases with no gene match: 10. The CDR3 runs 16 residues. CDR3 region: CASSSPSSGRSYEQYF. CDR3 in DNA: TGTGCCAGCAGCTCCCCGTCTAGCGGGAGGTCGTACGAGCAGTACTTC.

The chain employs TRBV19 and TRBJ2-2; TRBD1 matches at 7 bases. The CDR3 has 14 residues. V trimming: 7 bases; J trimming: 0 bases; junction bases outside the gene matches: 2. Germline values: CDR1 LNHDA, CDR2 SQIVND (reference sequence). This CDR3 reads CASTGQANTGELFF. CDR3 DNA sequence: TGTGCCAGTACAGGACAGGCGAACACCGGGGAGCTGTTTTTT.

This chain links TRBV4-3 with TRBJ2-7; D is perhaps TRBD2 (5 bases). Germline loops: CDR1 LGHNA, CDR2 YSLEER. The CDR3 has 13 residues. V lost 4 bases and J lost 3, with 10 bases in between. This chain's CDR3 is CASSLHRDYEQYF. CDR3 DNA: TGCGCCAGCAGCCTCCACCGGGACTACGAGCAGTACTTC.

This clonotype was counted at least ten times. This chain links TRBV20-1 with TRBJ1-1, with D perhaps matching TRBD1 (5 bases). The germline V gene encodes CDR1 DFQATT and CDR2 SNEGSKA (reference sequence). V lost 4 bases to trimming and J lost 1 base, with 10 bases between them. The CDR3 has 13 residues. The CDR3 loop is CSATRGGNTEAFF. DNA for the CDR3: TGCAGTGCTACCCGGGGGGGGAACACTGAAGCTTTCTTT.

In its sample, this clonotype was seen many times. The CDR3 nucleotides are TGTGCCACCAGTGACATCGACAGGGTCGGGAATGAGCAGTTCTTC. Translation: CATSDIDRVGNEQFF. This chain links TRBV24-1 with TRBJ2-1, with 7 positions matching TRBD1. The germline CDR1 and CDR2 sequences are KGHDR and SFDVKD. The V and J ends lost 4 bases and 7 bases, in that order; junction bases with no gene match: 9. This CDR3 contains 15 residues.

V gene TRBV6-1 combines with J gene TRBJ1-1; D gene ambiguous. Per germline, CDR1 MNHNS and CDR2 SASEGT. V was trimmed by 7 bases and J by 1 base, leaving 16 bases between them. The CDR3 runs 15 residues. This CDR3 is CASTPLGRQNTEAFF. CDR3 coding DNA: TGTGCCAGCACCCCTTTGGGCAGGCAGAACACTGAAGCTTTCTTT.

This clonotype has a count of ten or more. V is TRBV7-3 and J is TRBJ2-1, with 7 nucleotides matching TRBD1. With 5 bases clipped from V and 5 bases from J, the junction kept 6 bases outside the gene matches. The CDR3 sequence is 14 residues long. From germline, CDR1 is SGHTA and CDR2 FQGTGA. CDR3 bases: TGTGCCAGCAGCAGGGACAGAAAGGACAATGAGCAGTTCTTC. It specifies CASSRDRKDNEQFF.

This clonotype was found a few times. The chain couples TRBV28 to TRBJ2-2, with D perhaps TRBD2 (6 bases). With 8 bases removed from V and 6 bases from J, the gap between germline ends came to 16 bases. The germline gives CDR1 MDHEN, CDR2 SYDVKM. The CDR3 runs 14 residues. The CDR3 region is CASEDYRGAGELFF. The CDR3 coding sequence is TGTGCCAGCGAGGACTATCGGGGCGCCGGGGAGCTGTTTTTT.

This clonotype was detected ten times or more. The genes are TRBV7-3 and TRBJ2-3; weak D call: TRBD1 (5 bases). Trimming stripped 5 bases from V and 2 bases from J, with 17 bases between. CDR1 SGHTA and CDR2 FQGTGA come from the germline V gene. The CDR3 is 16 residues long. CDR3 DNA sequence: TGTGCCAGCAGCCCTACCGTGGGGCTAAACACAGATACGCAGTATTTT. Translated, it gives CASSPTVGLNTDTQYF.

DNA of the CDR3: TGCGCCAGCAGCTTACATCGACCCGCAGATACGCAGTATTTT. As protein: CASSLHRPADTQYF. V usage is TRBV5-1 and J usage is TRBJ2-3, with D unclear. The V gene lost 2 bases and the J gene lost 4 bases, with 11 bases spanning the gap. CDR1 is SGHRS and CDR2 is YFSETQ in the germline V gene. This CDR3 has 14 residues.

This clonotype occurred a few times. This CDR3 is CATSRAGYSTDTQYF. The CDR3 DNA follows: TGTGCCACCAGCAGAGCCGGTTACAGCACAGATACGCAGTATTTT. The chain uses TRBV15 and TRBJ2-3; D is ambiguous. CDR3 length: 15 amino acids. The V and J ends lost 1 base and 0 bases respectively, with 8 bases between them. Germline CDR1 is LNHNV and CDR2 is YYDKDF (reference sequence). The whole variable domain, remainder taken from reference TRBV15 and TRBJ2-3, is DAMVIQNPRYQVTQFGKPVTLSCSQTLNHNVMYWYQQKSSQAPKLLFHYYDKDFNNEADTPDNFQSRRPNTSFCFLDIRSPGLGDTAMYLCATSRAGYSTDTQYFGPGTRLTVL.

This clonotype has just a few counts. The V call is TRBV7-2, the J call TRBJ2-7; the match to TRBD2 covers 8 bases. After removal of 4 bases from V and 1 base from J, the junction contained 9 bases not matched to a gene. Germline V gives CDR1 SGHTA, CDR2 FQGNSA. The CDR3 loop spans 16 amino acids. The chain's CDR3 is CASSSLTRGASYEQYF. The CDR3 DNA sequence: TGTGCCAGCAGCTCCCTGACGCGGGGGGCATCCTACGAGCAGTACTTC.

This clonotype was seen many times. The chain has TRBV6-5 and TRBJ1-4; D is unclear. The V end lost 0 bases, the J end lost 5 bases, and 10 bases lay between the germline ends. CDR3 length: 15 amino acids. CDR1 and CDR2 (germline): MNHEY, SVGAGI. The CDR3 sequence: CASSYSGYLNEKLFF. The CDR3 DNA reads TGTGCCAGCAGTTACTCGGGATACCTAAATGAAAAACTGTTTTTT.

This chain uses TRBV12-3 or TRBV12-4 with TRBJ2-6, with D uncertain. CDR3 length: 19 amino acids. Between the trimmed V and J ends, which lost 11 bases and 2 bases, there was a span of 28 bases. Written as DNA, the CDR3 is TGTGCCTGCTGTTTATTACATCTATGGTCTGGGGCTGGGGCCAACGTCCTGACTTTC. Encoded protein: CACCLLHLWSGAGANVLTF.

This clonotype turned up a few times. The chain recombines TRBV20-1 with TRBJ2-1; D is possibly TRBD2 (5 bases). V lost 6 bases and J 4 bases, leaving 19 bases between the germline ends. The germline gives CDR1 DFQATT, CDR2 SNEGSKA (reference sequence). The CDR3 has 15 residues. This chain's CDR3 is CSALEPTRGYNEQFF. CDR3 DNA: TGCAGTGCACTAGAGCCCACCCGGGGTTACAATGAGCAGTTCTTC.